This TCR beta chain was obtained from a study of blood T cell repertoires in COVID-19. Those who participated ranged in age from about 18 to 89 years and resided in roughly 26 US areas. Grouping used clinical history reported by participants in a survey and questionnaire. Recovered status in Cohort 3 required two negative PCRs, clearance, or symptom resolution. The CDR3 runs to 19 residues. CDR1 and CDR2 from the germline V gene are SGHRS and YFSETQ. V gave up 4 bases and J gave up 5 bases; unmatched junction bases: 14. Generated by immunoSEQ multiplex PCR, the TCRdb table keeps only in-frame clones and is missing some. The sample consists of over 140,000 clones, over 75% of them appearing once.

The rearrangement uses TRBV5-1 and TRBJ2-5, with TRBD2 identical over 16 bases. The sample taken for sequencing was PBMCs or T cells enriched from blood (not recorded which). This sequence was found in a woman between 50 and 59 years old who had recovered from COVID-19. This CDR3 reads CASSPGLAGGPRDVETQYF. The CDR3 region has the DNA TGCGCCAGCAGCCCGGGACTAGCGGGGGGGCCCCGTGATGTTGAGACCCAGTACTTC.